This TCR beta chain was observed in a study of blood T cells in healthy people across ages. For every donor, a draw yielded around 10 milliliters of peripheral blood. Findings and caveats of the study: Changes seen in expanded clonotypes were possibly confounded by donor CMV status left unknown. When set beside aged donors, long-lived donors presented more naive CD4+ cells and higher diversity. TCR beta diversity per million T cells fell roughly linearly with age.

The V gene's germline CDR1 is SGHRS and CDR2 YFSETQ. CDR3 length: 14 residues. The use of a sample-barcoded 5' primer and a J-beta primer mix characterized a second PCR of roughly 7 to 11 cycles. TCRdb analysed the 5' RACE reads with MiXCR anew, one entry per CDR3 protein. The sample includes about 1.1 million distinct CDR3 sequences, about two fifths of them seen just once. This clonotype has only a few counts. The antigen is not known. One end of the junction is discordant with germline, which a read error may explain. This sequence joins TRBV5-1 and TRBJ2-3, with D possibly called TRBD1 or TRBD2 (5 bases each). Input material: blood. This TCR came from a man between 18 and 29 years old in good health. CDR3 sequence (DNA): TGCGCCGGCAGCTCCGGGACGGGTACAGATACGCAGTATTTT. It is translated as CAGSSGTGTDTQYF.